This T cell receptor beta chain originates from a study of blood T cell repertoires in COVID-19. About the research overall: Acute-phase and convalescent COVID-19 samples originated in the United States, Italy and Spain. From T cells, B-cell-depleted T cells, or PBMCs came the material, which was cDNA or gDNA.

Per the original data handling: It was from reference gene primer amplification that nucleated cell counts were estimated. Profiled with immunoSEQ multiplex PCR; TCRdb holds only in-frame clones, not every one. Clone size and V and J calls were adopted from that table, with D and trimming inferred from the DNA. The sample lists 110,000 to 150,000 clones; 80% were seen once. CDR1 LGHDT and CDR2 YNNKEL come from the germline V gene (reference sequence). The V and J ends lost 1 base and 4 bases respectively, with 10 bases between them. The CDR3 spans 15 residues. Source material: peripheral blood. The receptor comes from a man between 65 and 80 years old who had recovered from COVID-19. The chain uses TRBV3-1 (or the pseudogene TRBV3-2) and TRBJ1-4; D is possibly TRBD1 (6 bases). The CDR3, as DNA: TGTGCCAGCAGCCAAGGGGACACATATAATGAAAAACTGTTTTTT. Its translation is CASSQGDTYNEKLFF.